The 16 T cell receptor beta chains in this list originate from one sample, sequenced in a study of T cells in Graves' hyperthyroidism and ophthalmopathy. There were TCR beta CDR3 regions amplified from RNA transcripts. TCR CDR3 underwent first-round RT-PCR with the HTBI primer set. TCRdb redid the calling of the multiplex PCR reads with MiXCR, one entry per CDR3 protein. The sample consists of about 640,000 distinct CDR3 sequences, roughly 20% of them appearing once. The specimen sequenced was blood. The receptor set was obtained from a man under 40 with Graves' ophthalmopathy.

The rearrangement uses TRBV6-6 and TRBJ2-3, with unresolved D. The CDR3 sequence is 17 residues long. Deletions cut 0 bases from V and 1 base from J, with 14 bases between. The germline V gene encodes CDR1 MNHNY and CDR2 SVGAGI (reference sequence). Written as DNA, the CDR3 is TGTGCCAGCAGTTACTCCCCCCTAGAGCAGGGCACAGATACGCAGTATTTT. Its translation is CASSYSPLEQGTDTQYF.

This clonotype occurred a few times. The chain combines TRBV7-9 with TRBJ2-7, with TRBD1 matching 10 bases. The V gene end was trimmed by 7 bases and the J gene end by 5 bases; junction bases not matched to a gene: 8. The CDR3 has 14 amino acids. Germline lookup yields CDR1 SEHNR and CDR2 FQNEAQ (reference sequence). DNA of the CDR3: TGTGCCAGCAAAGCGGGGGACAGGGGTCACGAGCAGTACTTC. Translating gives CASKAGDRGHEQYF.

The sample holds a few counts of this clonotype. DNA for the CDR3: TGCGCCAGCAGCCACAGGACAGGGGGCGTTCATGGTAATGAAAAACTGTTTTTT. The encoded protein is CASSHRTGGVHGNEKLFF. The V and J genes are TRBV4-1 and TRBJ1-4, with 11 nucleotides matching TRBD1. Germline V gives CDR1 MGHRA, CDR2 YSYEKL. The CDR3 is made up of 18 amino acids. Germline trimming cut 3 bases from V and 4 bases from J; bases unmatched to any gene: 10.

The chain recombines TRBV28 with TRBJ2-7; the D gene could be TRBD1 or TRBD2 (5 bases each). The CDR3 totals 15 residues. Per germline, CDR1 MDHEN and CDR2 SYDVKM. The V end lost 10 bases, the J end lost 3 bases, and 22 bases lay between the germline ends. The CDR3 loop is CATRVGEGSSYEQYF. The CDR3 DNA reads TGTGCCACCCGGGTTGGTGAGGGGTCCAGCTACGAGCAGTACTTC.

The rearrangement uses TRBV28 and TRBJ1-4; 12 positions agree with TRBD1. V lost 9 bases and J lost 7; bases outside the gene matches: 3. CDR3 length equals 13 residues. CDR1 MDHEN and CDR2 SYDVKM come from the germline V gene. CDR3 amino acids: CASGTGGVEKLFF. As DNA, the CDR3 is TGTGCCAGTGGGACAGGGGGCGTTGAAAAACTGTTTTTT.

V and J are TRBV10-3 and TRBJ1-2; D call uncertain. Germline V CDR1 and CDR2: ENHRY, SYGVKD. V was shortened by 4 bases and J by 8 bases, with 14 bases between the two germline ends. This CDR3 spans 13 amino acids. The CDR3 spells CAISVSEPAGYTF. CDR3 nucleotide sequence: TGTGCCATCAGTGTCTCAGAGCCGGCGGGCTACACCTTC.

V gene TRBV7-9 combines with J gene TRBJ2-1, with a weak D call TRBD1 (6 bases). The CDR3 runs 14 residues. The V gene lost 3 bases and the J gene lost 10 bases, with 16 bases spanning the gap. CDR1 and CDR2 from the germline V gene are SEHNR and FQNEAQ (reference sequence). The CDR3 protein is CASSFIDRNYEQFF. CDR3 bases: TGTGCCAGCAGCTTTATAGACAGGAACTACGAGCAGTTCTTC.

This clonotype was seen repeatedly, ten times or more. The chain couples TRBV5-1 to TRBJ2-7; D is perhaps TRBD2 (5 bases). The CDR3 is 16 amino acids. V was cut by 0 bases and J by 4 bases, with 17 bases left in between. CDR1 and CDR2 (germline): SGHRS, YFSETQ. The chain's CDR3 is CASSLAVVASGYEQYF. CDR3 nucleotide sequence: TGCGCCAGCAGCTTGGCGGTGGTAGCGAGTGGATACGAGCAGTACTTC.

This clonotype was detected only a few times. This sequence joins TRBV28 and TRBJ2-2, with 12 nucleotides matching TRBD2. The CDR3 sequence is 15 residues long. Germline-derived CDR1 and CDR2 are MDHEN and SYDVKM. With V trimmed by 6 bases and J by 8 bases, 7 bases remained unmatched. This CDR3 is CASSYGLAGSGELFF. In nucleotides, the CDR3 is TGTGCCAGCAGCTATGGACTAGCGGGAAGTGGGGAGCTGTTTTTT.

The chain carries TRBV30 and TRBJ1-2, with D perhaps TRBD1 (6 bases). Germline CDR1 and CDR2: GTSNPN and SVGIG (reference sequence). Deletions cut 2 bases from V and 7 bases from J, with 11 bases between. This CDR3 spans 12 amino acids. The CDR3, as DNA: TGTGCCTGGAGTCACAGGGATGGTGGCTACACCTTC. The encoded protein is CAWSHRDGGYTF.

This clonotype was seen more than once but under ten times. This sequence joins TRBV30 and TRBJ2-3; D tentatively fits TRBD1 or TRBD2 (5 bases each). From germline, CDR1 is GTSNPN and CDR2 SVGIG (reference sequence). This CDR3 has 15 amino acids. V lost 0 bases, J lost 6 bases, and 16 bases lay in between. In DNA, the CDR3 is TGTGCCTGGAGTGTACTAGGGACCCTTGTGGATACGCAGTATTTT. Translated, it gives CAWSVLGTLVDTQYF.

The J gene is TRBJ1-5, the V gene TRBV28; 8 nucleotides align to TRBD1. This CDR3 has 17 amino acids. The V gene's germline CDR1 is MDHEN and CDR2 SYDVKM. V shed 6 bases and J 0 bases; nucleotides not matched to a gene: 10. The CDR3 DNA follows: TGTGCCAGCAGCAAGGGGACAGGAGGGAATAGCAATCAGCCCCAGCATTTT. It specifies CASSKGTGGNSNQPQHF.

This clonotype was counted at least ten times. In DNA form, the CDR3 reads TGTGCCAGCAGTCTCAACGATCGTCCAAATTCACCCCTCCACTTT. Encoded protein: CASSLNDRPNSPLHF. The V call is TRBV28, the J call TRBJ1-6; no clear D gene. Per the germline V gene, CDR1 is MDHEN and CDR2 is SYDVKM. V shed 5 bases and J shed 7 bases, with 15 bases lying between them. The CDR3 has 15 residues.

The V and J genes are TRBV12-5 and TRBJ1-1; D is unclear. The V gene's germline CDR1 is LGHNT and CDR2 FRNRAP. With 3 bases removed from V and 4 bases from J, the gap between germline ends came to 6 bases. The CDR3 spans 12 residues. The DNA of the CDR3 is TGTGCTAGTGGTTTTGAGAGCACTGAAGCTTTCTTT. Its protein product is CASGFESTEAFF.

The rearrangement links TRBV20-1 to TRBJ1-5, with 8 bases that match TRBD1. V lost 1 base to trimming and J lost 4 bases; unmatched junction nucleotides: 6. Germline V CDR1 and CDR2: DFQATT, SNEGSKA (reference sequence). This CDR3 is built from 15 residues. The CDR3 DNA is TGCAGTGCTAGAGTGGACAGGGCTTTAAATCAGCCCCAGCATTTT. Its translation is CSARVDRALNQPQHF.

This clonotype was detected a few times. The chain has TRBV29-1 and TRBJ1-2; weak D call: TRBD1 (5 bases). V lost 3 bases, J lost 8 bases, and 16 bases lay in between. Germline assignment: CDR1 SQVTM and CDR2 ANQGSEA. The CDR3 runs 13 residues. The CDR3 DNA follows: TGCAGCGTTGATAGTTGGGGGGATTTAGGCTACACCTTC. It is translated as CSVDSWGDLGYTF.